The sample holds a few counts of the clone carrying this TCR beta chain. Its target is unknown. In every case, the donor was a healthy Caucasian. The sample comes from a study of identical twins. Each cDNA held unique molecular identifiers, and template switching gave it a universal primer site. TCRdb used MiXCR to reprocess the 5' RACE reads, holding one entry per CDR3 protein. The sample lists 1.5 million to 2 million distinct CDR3 sequences, under 35% occurring once. The V end was cut by 3 bases, the J end by 0 bases, with 9 bases between. The CDR3 is 15 residues long. From germline, CDR1 is MGHDK and CDR2 SYGVNS. Findings of the study overall: Invariant T cells like MAIT and iNKT could partly confound the zero-insertion analyses. The analysis was cross-sectional rather than longitudinal within donors.

This TCR was recovered from a newborn girl in good health. J is TRBJ2-1 and V is TRBV25-1; D possibly uses TRBD1 or TRBD2 (5 bases each). The specimen sequenced was cord blood. This chain's CDR3 is CASSEGESSYNEQFF. DNA of the CDR3: TGTGCCAGCAGTGAGGGGGAGAGCTCCTACAATGAGCAGTTCTTC.